Here is one T cell receptor beta chain with its context. This specimen comes from a study of control samples from healthy donors and cancer patients. TCRdb keeps only in-frame clones here, not all; method: immunoSEQ multiplex PCR. The sample lists 120,000 to 150,000 clones; about 91% were seen once. This TCR was sampled from a young man in good health. The specimen sequenced was blood.

The CDR3 loop reads CASSRLVGETQYF. The CDR3 coding sequence is TGTGCCAGCAGCCGTCTCGTGGGGGAGACCCAGTACTTC. The rearrangement links TRBV5-6 to TRBJ2-5; D gene ambiguous. The V and J ends lost 4 bases and 5 bases respectively, with 12 bases between them. Looked up from germline, CDR1 is SGHDT and CDR2 is YYEEEE. The CDR3 is made up of 13 amino acids.